The sequence of this T cell receptor beta chain was determined in a study of T cell changes during pregnancy in multiple sclerosis. Using immunoSEQ multiplex PCR, the repertoire was profiled, and TCRdb retains in-frame clones only, with some absent. Seen here are fewer than 85,000 clones, approximately 90% observed once, and the top ten hold under 2%. V gave up 3 bases and J gave up 7 bases; unmatched junction bases: 8. Looked up from germline, CDR1 is SGDLS and CDR2 is YYNGEE. The CDR3 runs to 15 residues. The sequencing used peripheral blood, collected in the first trimester of pregnancy. The TCR originated in a female donor in good health, enrolled as a control in a pregnancy study. The V call is TRBV9, the J call TRBJ2-1; 9 nucleotides line up with TRBD1. The CDR3 loop is CASSADRGFSNEQFF. CDR3 DNA sequence: TGTGCCAGCAGCGCGGACAGGGGCTTTAGTAATGAGCAGTTCTTC.